This T cell receptor beta chain was documented in a study of human T cells and chemical hapten exposure. TCRdb fed the RACE reads into MiXCR, producing one record per CDR3 protein. The table records about 140,000 distinct CDR3 sequences, 12% of them present only once. V was clipped by 6 bases and J by 3 bases, with 9 bases between them. This CDR3 has 12 residues. CDR1 is MNHEY, CDR2 SVGEGT, per germline. The time point here: patch test 2, 6 weeks after DPC sensitization. As to treatment: therapeutic diphenylcyclopropenone sensitization with weekly scalp DPC. The sample holds many counts of this clonotype.

This TCR was sampled from a woman between 50 and 59 years old with alopecia areata. Some clones in this sample may be carry-over from other donors' samples. This chain links TRBV6-2 or TRBV6-3 with TRBJ2-7; D unclear. The sample consisted of whole blood, taken in connection with sensitization to the hapten diphenylcyclopropenone (DPC). CDR3 coding DNA: TGTGCCAGCAGCACTTCCCTCTACGAGCAGTACTTC. The encoded protein is CASSTSLYEQYF.